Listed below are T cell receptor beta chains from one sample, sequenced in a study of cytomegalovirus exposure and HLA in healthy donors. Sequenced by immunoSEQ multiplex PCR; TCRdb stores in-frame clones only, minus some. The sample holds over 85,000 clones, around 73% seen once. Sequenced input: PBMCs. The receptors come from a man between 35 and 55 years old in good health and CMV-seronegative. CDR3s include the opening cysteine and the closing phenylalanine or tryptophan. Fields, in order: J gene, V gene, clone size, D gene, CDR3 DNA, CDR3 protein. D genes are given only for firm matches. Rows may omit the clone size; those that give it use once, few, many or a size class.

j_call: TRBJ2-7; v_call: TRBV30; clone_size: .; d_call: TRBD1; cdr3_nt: TGTGCCTGGAGAAGGGGGCCTTCCTACGAGCAGTACTTC; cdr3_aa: CAWRRGPSYEQYF
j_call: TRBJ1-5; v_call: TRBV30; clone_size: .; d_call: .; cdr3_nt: TGTGCCTGGAGTGCCCCGGGAGTTAGCAATCAGCCCCAGCATTTT; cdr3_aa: CAWSAPGVSNQPQHF
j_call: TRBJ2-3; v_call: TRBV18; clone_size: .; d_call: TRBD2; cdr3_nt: TGTGCCAGCTCACCGCGACTAGCGGAGAACACAGATACGCAGTATTTT; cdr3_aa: CASSPRLAENTDTQYF
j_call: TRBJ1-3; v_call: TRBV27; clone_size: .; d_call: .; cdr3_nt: TGTGCCAGCAGTTCAACGCGTGGAAACACCATATATTTT; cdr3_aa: CASSSTRGNTIYF
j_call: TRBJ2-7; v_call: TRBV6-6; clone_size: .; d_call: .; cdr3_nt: TGTGCCAGCAGTTACTTTCTGAGAAGCTCCTACGAGCAGTACTTC; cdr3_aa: CASSYFLRSSYEQYF
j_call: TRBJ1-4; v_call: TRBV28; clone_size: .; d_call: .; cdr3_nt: TGTGCCAGCGGGTTGAGGGTTAGTAATGAAAAACTGTTTTTT; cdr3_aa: CASGLRVSNEKLFF
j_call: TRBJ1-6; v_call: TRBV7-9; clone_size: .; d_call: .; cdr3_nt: TGTGCCAGCAGGTCTGATCAGGGGTACTCACCCCTCCACTTT; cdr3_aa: CASRSDQGYSPLHF
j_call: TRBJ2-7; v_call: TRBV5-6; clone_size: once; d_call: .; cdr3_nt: TGTGCCAGCAGCAAAGCAGGGTTCTCCTACGAGCAGTACTTC; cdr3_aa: CASSKAGFSYEQYF
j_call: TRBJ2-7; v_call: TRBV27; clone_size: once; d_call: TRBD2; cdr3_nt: TGTGCCAGCAGTCCCTCCGGGACTAGCGGGAGATATTCCTACGAGCAGTACTTC; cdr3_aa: CASSPSGTSGRYSYEQYF
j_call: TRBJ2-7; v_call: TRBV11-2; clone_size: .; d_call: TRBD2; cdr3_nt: TGTGCCAGCAGCCCTTCTGGCGGGGGTCGATACGAGCAGTACTTC; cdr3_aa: CASSPSGGGRYEQYF